What follows is one TCR beta chain and its context. Its antigen is still unknown. Qualities for individual bases were not recorded, and no much larger clone is one base off. The data belong to a study of T cell changes during pregnancy in multiple sclerosis (dated by TCRdb to about 2019). Regarding the complete study: In women with multiple sclerosis, the researchers looked at how the T cell repertoire shifted as pregnancy progressed.

Receptor libraries were prepared by the immunoSEQ multiplex PCR assay. The table comes from immuneACCESS by way of TCRdb, which keeps in-frame sequences with V and J called. Part of the clones is missing from these tables; in studies checked, under half for an unresolved V gene and the rest for unknown reasons. In all, the sample holds some 80,000 clones, and around 94% of those were seen once. The ten largest clones capture about 0.14% of the sample. V and J lose 3 bases and 4 bases, and a span of 15 bases separates them. The germline V gene sets CDR1 to SGHAT and CDR2 to FQNNGV. Including cysteine and phenylalanine, the CDR3 has 15 amino acids. The read is trimmed to its CDR3 DNA, 45 bases read in frame from base 1.

This receptor was taken from a female donor with multiple sclerosis, enrolled in a pregnancy study. The sequences come from CD4+ T cells from peripheral blood mononuclear cells, collected after pregnancy. The chain links TRBV11-2 with TRBJ1-2; D gene: possibly TRBD1, on 6 matching bases. CDR3 sequence: CASSLGQGPFYGYTF. The DNA reads TGTGCCAGCAGCTTGGGGCAGGGGCCTTTCTATGGCTACACCTTC.